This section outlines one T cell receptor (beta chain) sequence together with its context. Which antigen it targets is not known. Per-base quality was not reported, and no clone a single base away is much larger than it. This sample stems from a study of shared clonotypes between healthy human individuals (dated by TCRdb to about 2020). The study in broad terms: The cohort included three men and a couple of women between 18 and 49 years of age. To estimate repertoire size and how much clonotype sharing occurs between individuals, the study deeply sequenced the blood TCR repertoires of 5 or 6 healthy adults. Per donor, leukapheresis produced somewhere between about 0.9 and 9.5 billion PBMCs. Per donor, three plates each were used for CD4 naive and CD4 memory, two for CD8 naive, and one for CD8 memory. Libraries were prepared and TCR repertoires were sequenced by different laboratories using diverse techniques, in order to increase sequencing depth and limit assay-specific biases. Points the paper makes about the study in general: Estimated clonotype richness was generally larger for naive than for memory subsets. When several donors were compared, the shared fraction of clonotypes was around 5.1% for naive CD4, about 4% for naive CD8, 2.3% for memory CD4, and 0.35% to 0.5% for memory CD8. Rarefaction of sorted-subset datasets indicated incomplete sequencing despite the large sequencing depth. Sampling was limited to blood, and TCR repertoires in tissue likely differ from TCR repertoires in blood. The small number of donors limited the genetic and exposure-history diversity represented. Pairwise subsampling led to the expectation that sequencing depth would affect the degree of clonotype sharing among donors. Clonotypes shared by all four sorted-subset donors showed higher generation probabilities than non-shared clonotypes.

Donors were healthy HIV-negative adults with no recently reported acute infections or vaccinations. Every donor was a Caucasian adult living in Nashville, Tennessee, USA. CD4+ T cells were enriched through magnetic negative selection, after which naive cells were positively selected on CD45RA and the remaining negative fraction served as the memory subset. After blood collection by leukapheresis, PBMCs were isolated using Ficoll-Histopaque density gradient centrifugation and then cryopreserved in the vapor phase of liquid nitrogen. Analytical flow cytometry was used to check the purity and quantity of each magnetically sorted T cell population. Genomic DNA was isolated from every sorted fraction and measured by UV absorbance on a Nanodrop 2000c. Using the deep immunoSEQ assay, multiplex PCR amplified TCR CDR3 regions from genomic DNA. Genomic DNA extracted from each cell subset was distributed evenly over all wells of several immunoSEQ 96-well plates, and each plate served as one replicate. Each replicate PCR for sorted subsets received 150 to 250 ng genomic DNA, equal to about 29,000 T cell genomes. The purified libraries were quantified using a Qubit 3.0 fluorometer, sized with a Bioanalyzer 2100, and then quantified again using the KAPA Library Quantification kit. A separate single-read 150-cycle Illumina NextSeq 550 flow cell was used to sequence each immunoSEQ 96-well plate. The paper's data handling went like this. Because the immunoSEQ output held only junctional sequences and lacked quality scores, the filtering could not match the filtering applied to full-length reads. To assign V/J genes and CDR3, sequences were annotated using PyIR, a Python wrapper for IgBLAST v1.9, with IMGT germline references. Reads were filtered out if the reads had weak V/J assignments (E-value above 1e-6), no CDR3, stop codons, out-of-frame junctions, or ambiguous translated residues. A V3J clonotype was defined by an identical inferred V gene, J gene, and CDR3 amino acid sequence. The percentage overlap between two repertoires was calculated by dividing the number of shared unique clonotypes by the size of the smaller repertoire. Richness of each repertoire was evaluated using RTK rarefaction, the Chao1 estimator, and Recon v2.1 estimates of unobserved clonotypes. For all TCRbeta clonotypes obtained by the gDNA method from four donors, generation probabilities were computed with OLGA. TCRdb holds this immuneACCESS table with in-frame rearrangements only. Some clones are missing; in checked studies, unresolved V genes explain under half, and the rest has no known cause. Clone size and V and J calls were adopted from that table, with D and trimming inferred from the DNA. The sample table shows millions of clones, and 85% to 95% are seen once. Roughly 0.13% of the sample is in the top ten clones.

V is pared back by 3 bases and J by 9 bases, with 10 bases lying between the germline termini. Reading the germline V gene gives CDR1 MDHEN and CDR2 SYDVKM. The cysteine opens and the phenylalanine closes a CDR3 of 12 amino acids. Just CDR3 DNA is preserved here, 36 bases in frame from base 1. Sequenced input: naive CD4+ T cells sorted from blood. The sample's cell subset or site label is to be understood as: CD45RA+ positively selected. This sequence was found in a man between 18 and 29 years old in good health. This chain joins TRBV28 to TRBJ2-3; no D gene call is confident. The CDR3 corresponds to CASSFRLLTQYF. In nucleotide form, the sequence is TGTGCCAGCAGTTTCCGACTCTTGACGCAGTATTTT. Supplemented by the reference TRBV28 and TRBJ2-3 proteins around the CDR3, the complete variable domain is DVKVTQSSRYLVKRTGEKVFLECVQDMDHENMFWYRQDPGLGLRLIYFSYDVKMKEKGDIPEGYSVSREKKERFSLILESASTNQTSMYLCASSFRLLTQYFGPGTRLTVL.